This T cell receptor beta chain was found in a study of spatial heterogeneity in lung cancer. Overall study context: Beta-chain sequences were consistently detected more often than alpha-chain sequences. A strong correlation was found between TCR transcript counts in tumor regions and a T cell module score derived from matched bulk RNA-seq. Findings of the study overall: Expanded TCR counts, ubiquitous and regional, correlated respectively with ubiquitous and regional nonsynonymous mutation counts. Tracking of tumor mutation counts was seen in expanded intratumoral alpha and beta TCR counts.

The length of the CDR3 is 14 residues. The germline V and J ends were trimmed by 3 bases and 4 bases, with 12 bases remaining between them. Germline V lookup: CDR1 DFQATT, CDR2 SNEGSKA (reference sequence). This clonotype was recorded many times. Its antigen is not known. One entry per CDR3 protein results from TCRdb running MiXCR on the 5' RACE reads. The data hold over 10,000 distinct CDR3 sequences, with 4% to 5.5% observed a single time. Time point in this sample: sample taken at primary tumor resection. Whole RNA was taken from tumor, nontumor lung or frozen PBMC; it was then sequenced unsorted. This TCR was sampled from a male donor with early-stage non-small cell lung cancer. The sample consisted of lung tumor tissue, taken at surgery. This chain uses TRBV20-1 with TRBJ2-2, with D hard to call. The CDR3 protein is CSASDRSGTGELFF. CDR3 in DNA: TGCAGTGCTAGCGATAGGTCGGGCACCGGGGAGCTGTTTTTT.